These T cell receptor beta chains were read from a single sample in a study of tumor and adjacent non-tumor tissue in lung cancer. TCRdb re-analysed the multiplex PCR reads in MiXCR, keeping a single row per CDR3 protein. The table has more than 95,000 distinct CDR3 sequences, about 66% seen once; the top ten hold roughly 13%. The sample was lung tumor tissue. These receptors were obtained from a young man with non-small cell lung cancer. Both conserved end residues are part of each CDR3. D genes are given only for firm matches. Rows may omit the clone size; those that give it use once, few, many or a size class.

cdr3_aa cdr3_nt j_call clone_size v_call d_call
CASSLAVGSAQETLYF TGTGCCAGCAGTTTAGCTGTGGGGTCGGCTCAAGAGACCCTGTACTTC TRBJ2-5 NA TRBV11-2 NA
CASSLSGLVGNEQFF TGTGCCAGCAGTTTGTCGGGACTAGTGGGGAATGAGCAGTTCTTC TRBJ2-1 NA TRBV5-5 TRBD2
CASSSGTSGGREQFF TGTGCCAGCAGCTCCGGGACTAGCGGGGGTCGAGAGCAGTTCTTC TRBJ2-1 once TRBV5-4 TRBD2
CATSDHIHTQETQYF TGTGCCACCAGTGATCACATACATACCCAAGAGACCCAGTACTTC TRBJ2-5 NA TRBV24-1 NA
CASSQGTGLNTGELFF TGCGCCAGCAGCCAAGGGACAGGGTTGAACACCGGGGAGCTGTTTTTT TRBJ2-2 NA TRBV4-3 TRBD1
CASSHSRSGANILTF TGTGCAAGCAGCCACAGCCGCTCTGGGGCCAACATCCTGACTTTC TRBJ2-6 NA TRBV11-3 NA
CASSSPDVTSHNEQFF TGTGCCAGCAGCTCCCCCGATGTCACGAGTCACAATGAGCAGTTCTTC TRBJ2-1 NA TRBV11-2 NA
CASRLQGVNSPLHF TGCGCCAGCAGGCTACAGGGGGTTAATTCACCCCTCCACTTT TRBJ1-6 NA TRBV4-1 TRBD1
CASRLGDESDTQYF TGTGCCAGCAGACTCGGCGACGAGTCAGATACGCAGTATTTT TRBJ2-3 many TRBV6-2/TRBV6-3 NA
CVSSVQSRNQPQYF TGTGTCAGCAGTGTACAGTCGCGCAATCAGCCCCAGTATTTT TRBJ2-3 NA TRBV6-1 NA
CANSLGPSYELYF TGTGCCAACAGCCTGGGGCCCTCCTACGAGCTGTACTTC TRBJ2-7 NA TRBV5-5 NA
CSIELAAPESFF TGCAGCATTGAACTGGCTGCACCTGAATCTTTCTTT TRBJ1-1 NA TRBV29-1 NA
CASSLDHLIGLSASF TGTGCCAGCAGCTTAGATCACTTGATAGGGCTGTCCGCCTCCTTC TRBJ2-7 NA TRBV11-2 NA
CASSRSAGGTETQYF TGTGCCAGCAGCCGCTCAGCAGGCGGGACAGAAACGCAGTATTTT TRBJ2-3 NA TRBV6-6 NA
CASSLVLKDTEAFF TGTGCCAGCAGCTTAGTGTTGAAGGACACTGAAGCTTTCTTT TRBJ1-1 NA TRBV7-8 NA
CASSSGLKETQYF TGTGCCAGCAGTTCCGGACTAAAAGAGACCCAGTACTTC TRBJ2-5 few TRBV12-3/TRBV12-4 NA
CASCLNVRGRSYEQFF TGTGCCAGCTGCCTCAATGTCAGGGGGAGATCATATGAGCAGTTCTTC TRBJ2-1 NA TRBV11-2 TRBD1
CASSLGARPGELFF TGTGCCAGCAGTTTAGGGGCCCGACCCGGGGAGCTGTTTTTT TRBJ2-2 many TRBV12-3/TRBV12-4 NA
CASSHRNRGFNEQFF TGTGCCAGCAGCCACCGGAACAGGGGTTTCAATGAGCAGTTCTTC TRBJ2-1 once TRBV5-6 TRBD1
CASSFGTSPQDTQYF TGTGCCAGCAGCTTCGGGACTAGCCCACAAGATACGCAGTATTTT TRBJ2-3 once TRBV7-8 TRBD2
CASSGGQGTDTQYF TGTGCCAGCAGTGGAGGACAGGGCACAGATACGCAGTATTTT TRBJ2-3 medium-sized TRBV5-5 TRBD1
CATRGQGRYEQYF TGTGCCACCCGAGGACAGGGGAGGTACGAGCAGTACTTC TRBJ2-7 many TRBV6-5 TRBD1
CATRQGTHAGELFF TGTGCCACCAGACAGGGGACGCACGCCGGGGAGCTGTTTTTT TRBJ2-2 NA TRBV24-1 TRBD1
CASSHHRGPYEQYF TGCGCCAGCAGCCACCACAGGGGCCCCTACGAGCAGTACTTC TRBJ2-7 many TRBV4-3 TRBD1
CASSQDYNAGMAYNEQFF TGTGCCAGCAGCCAAGATTATAATGCGGGAATGGCTTACAATGAGCAGTTCTTC TRBJ2-1 NA TRBV4-2 NA
CASSFLREVIGELFF TGTGCCAGCAGCTTCTTGCGGGAGGTAATCGGGGAGCTGTTTTTT TRBJ2-2 NA TRBV5-6 TRBD2
CSAHPGGTEAFF TGCAGTGCTCACCCGGGTGGAACTGAAGCTTTCTTT TRBJ1-1 large TRBV20-1 NA
CVSTLDQSTDTQYF TGTGTCAGTACATTGGACCAAAGCACAGATACGCAGTATTTT TRBJ2-3 NA TRBV19 NA
CASSYPLAFYEQYF TGCGCCAGCAGCTACCCACTAGCTTTCTACGAGCAGTACTTC TRBJ2-7 NA TRBV4-1 NA
CASSHAPGQSYEQYF TGCGCCAGCAGCCACGCACCAGGACAGAGCTACGAGCAGTACTTC TRBJ2-7 once TRBV4-1 NA
CASSSRSSQRSYNERFF TGTGCCAGCAGCTCCCGATCGAGTCAACGATCCTACAATGAGCGGTTCTTC TRBJ2-1 NA TRBV11-1 NA
CASSKGLDNSPLHF TGTGCCAGCAGCAAAGGGCTTGATAATTCACCCCTCCACTTT TRBJ1-6 NA TRBV7-8 NA
CASRTPSGPSNEKLFF TGTGCCAGCAGAACCCCCTCCGGGCCGTCAAATGAAAAACTGTTTTTT TRBJ1-4 many TRBV6-6 NA
CSASLPGCHGHTF TGCAGTGCTAGTCTCCCAGGGTGCCATGGCCACACCTTC TRBJ1-2 once TRBV20-1 NA
CASSWRVGYQQHF TGTGCCAGCAGCTGGCGGGTGGGCTACCAGCAGCACTTC TRBJ2-7 NA TRBV11-3 NA
CASSVGQGGGSEQFF TGCGCCAGTAGCGTGGGACAGGGAGGGGGCAGTGAGCAGTTCTTC TRBJ2-1 NA TRBV5-1 TRBD1
CSFEVPSGPYNEEFF TGCAGCTTTGAAGTGCCGTCGGGGCCCTACAATGAGGAGTTCTTC TRBJ2-1 NA TRBV29-1 NA
CSATRTYSEAFF TGCAGTGCTACACGCACGTACTCAGAAGCTTTCTTT TRBJ1-1 NA TRBV20-1 NA
CASRQGRADTQYF TGCGCCAGCAGACAGGGGAGGGCAGATACGCAGTATTTT TRBJ2-3 few TRBV5-1 NA
CASSPFRQGVSGNTIHF TGTGCTAGCAGTCCATTCCGACAGGGGGTCTCTGGAAACACCATACATTTT TRBJ1-3 NA TRBV12-3/TRBV12-4 TRBD1
CTFKSGNTGELFF TGCACTTTCAAAAGCGGTAACACCGGGGAGCTGTTTTTT TRBJ2-2 once TRBV20-1 NA
CASSLGAGSATNEKLFF TGTGCCAGCAGCTTGGGAGCAGGCAGTGCAACTAATGAAAAACTGTTTTTT TRBJ1-4 many TRBV5-4 NA
CASRHSVETQYF TGTGCCAGCAGACATAGTGTCGAGACCCAGTACTTC TRBJ2-5 NA TRBV11-2 NA
CASSTGAGAAIDTQYF TGTGCCAGCAGCACGGGAGCGGGAGCAGCCATAGATACGCAGTACTTT TRBJ2-3 once TRBV11-1 TRBD2
CASSSGVGATDTQYF TGTGCCAGCAGCTCAGGAGTTGGGGCCACAGATACGCAGTATTTT TRBJ2-3 NA TRBV11-3 NA
CASSVQSRNQCQHF TGTGCCAGCAGTGTACAGTCGCGCAATCAGTGCCAGCATTTT TRBJ1-5 NA TRBV6-1 NA
CSNAGQELNQPQHF TGCAGCAACGCGGGACAGGAGCTTAATCAGCCCCAGCATTTT TRBJ1-5 NA TRBV29-1 TRBD1
CASRYTSKQETQYF TGTGCCAGCAGATACACTAGCAAACAAGAGACCCAGTACTTC TRBJ2-5 NA TRBV11-3 NA
CASSQGLLAGDNEQFF TGCGCCAGCAGCCAGGGACTACTAGCGGGAGACAATGAGCAGTTCTTC TRBJ2-1 many TRBV4-1 TRBD2
CASSARNEETQYF TGTGCCAGCAGTGCCCGGAACGAAGAGACCCAGTACTTC TRBJ2-5 many TRBV12-3/TRBV12-4 NA
CAWRLGASYEQYF TGTGCCTGGAGGCTCGGGGCCTCCTACGAGCAGTACTTC TRBJ2-7 NA TRBV30 NA
CASSLAGGMATYEQYF TGCGCCAGCAGTTTGGCGGGTGGCATGGCTACCTACGAGCAGTACTTC TRBJ2-7 NA TRBV5-1 NA
CASSPGQGLSYNEQFF TGTGCCAGCAGCCCTGGGCAGGGCCTTTCCTACAATGAGCAGTTCTTC TRBJ2-1 many TRBV4-2 NA
CASSRTTGRNSPLHF TGTGCCAGCAGTCGAACGACAGGGCGAAATTCACCCCTCCACTTT TRBJ1-6 few TRBV6-5 TRBD1
CSARGGSIYGYTF TGCAGTGCTAGAGGAGGTTCTATCTATGGCTACACCTTC TRBJ1-2 NA TRBV20-1 NA
CVSSQDETGGRYEQYF TGTGTCAGCAGCCAAGATGAGACGGGAGGTAGGTACGAGCAGTACTTC TRBJ2-7 NA TRBV4-1 TRBD2
CASSFPRDRRNTEAFF TGTGCCAGCAGTTTCCCCCGGGACAGGAGAAACACTGAAGCTTTCTTT TRBJ1-1 many TRBV6-6 TRBD1
CASNQDRGDTQYF TGCGCCAGCAACCAAGATAGGGGGGATACGCAGTATTTT TRBJ2-3 few TRBV4-3 NA